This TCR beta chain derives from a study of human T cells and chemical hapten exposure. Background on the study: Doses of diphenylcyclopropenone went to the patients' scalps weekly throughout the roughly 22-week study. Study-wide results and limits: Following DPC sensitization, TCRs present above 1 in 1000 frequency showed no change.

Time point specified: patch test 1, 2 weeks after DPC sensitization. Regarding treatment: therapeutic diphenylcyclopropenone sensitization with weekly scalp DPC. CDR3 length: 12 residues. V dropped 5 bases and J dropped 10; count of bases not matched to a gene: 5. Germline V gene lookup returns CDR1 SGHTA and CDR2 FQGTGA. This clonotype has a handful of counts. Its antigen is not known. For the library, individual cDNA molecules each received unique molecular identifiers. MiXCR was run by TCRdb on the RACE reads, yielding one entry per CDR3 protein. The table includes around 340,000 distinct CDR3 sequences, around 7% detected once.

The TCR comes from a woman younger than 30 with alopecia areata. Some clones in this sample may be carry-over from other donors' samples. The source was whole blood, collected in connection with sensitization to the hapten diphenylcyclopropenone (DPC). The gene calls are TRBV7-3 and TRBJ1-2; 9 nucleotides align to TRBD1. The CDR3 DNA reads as TGTGCCAGCAGCGATGGACAGGGGCACTACACCTTC. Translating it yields CASSDGQGHYTF.